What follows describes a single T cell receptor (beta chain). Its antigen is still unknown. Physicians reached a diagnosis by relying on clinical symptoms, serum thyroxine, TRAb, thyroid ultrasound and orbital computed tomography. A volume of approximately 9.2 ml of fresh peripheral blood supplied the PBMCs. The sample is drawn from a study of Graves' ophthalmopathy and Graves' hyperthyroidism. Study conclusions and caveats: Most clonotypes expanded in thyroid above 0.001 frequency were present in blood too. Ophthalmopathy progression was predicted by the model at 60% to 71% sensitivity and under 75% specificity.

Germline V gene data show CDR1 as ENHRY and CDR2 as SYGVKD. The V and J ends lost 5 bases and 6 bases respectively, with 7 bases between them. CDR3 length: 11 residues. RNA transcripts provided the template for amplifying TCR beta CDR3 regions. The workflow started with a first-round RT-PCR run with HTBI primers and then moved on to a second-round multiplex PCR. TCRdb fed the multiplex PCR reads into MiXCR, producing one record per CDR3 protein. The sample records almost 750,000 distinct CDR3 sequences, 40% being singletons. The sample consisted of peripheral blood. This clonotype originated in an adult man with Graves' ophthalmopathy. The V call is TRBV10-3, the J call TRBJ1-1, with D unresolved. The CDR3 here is CAISISAEAFF. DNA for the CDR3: TGTGCCATCAGTATCAGCGCTGAAGCTTTCTTT.